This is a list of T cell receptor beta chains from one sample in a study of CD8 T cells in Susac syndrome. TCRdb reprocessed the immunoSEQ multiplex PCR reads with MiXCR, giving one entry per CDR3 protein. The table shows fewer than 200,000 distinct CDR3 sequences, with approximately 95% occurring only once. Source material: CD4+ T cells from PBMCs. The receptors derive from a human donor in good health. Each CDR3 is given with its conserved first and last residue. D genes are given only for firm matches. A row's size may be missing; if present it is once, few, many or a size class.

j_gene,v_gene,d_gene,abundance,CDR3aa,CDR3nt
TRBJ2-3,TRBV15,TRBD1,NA,CATSRLTGGSPDTQYF,TGTGCCACCAGCAGACTAACAGGGGGAAGTCCAGATACGCAGTATTTT
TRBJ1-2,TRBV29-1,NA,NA,CSVGLRAPNNYGYTF,TGCAGCGTAGGGCTCCGGGCCCCTAACAACTATGGCTACACCTTC
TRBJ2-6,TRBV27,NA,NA,CASSSSGVESRANVLTF,TGTGCCAGCAGTTCATCGGGAGTGGAGTCTAGGGCCAACGTCCTGACTTTC
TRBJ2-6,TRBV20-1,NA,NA,CSAPRRGAGANVLTF,TGCAGTGCCCCACGACGGGGCGCTGGGGCCAACGTCCTGACTTTC
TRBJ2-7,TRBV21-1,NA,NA,CASRSEGPPYEQYF,TGTGCCAGCAGATCAGAGGGGCCCCCATACGAGCAGTACTTC
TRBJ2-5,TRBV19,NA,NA,CASSITDQETQYF,TGTGCCAGTAGTATAACAGACCAAGAGACCCAGTACTTC
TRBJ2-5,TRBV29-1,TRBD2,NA,CSVGGLAGVKETQYF,TGCAGCGTTGGTGGACTAGCGGGAGTAAAAGAGACCCAGTACTTC
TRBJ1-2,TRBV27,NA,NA,CASSFTGFTAGYTF,TGTGCCAGCAGTTTCACAGGGTTTACGGCCGGCTACACCTTC
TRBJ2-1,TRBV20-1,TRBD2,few,CSLGLAAYNEQFF,TGCAGTCTAGGACTAGCGGCATACAATGAGCAGTTCTTC
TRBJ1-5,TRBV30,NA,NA,CAWARGGGQPQHF,TGTGCCTGGGCCCGAGGGGGGGGTCAGCCCCAGCATTTT
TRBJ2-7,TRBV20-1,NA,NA,CSGYREGYEQYF,TGCAGTGGGTACAGGGAGGGCTACGAGCAGTACTTC
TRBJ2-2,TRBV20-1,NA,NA,CSARVLGAAGELFF,TGCAGTGCTAGAGTTCTGGGTGCCGCCGGGGAGCTGTTTTTT
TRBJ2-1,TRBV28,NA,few,CASSSFNEQFF,TGTGCCAGCAGCTCCTTCAATGAGCAGTTCTTC
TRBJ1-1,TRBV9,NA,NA,CASSFGDSNTEAFF,TGTGCCAGCAGTTTTGGGGACTCGAACACTGAAGCTTTCTTT
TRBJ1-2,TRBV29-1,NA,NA,CSVAGNYGYTF,TGCAGCGTTGCGGGGAACTATGGCTACACCTTC
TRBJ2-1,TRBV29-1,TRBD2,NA,CSVASGRNEQFF,TGCAGCGTTGCTAGCGGGAGGAATGAGCAGTTCTTC
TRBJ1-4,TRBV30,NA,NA,CAWRGQTNEKLFF,TGTGCCTGGAGAGGCCAGACCAATGAAAAACTGTTTTTT
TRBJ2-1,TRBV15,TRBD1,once,CATSRGQGDAYNEQFF,TGTGCCACCAGCAGAGGACAGGGGGACGCCTACAATGAGCAGTTCTTC
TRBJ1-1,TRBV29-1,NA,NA,CSVEGSQRAFF,TGCAGCGTTGAAGGCAGCCAGAGGGCTTTCTTT
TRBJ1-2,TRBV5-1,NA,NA,CASSLGTPTNYGYTF,TGCGCCAGCAGCTTGGGGACACCTACTAACTATGGCTACACCTTC
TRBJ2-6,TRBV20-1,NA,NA,CSARPISGANVLTF,TGCAGTGCTAGACCGATCTCTGGGGCCAACGTCCTGACTTTC